This passage covers 24 T cell receptor beta chains from one sample sequenced in a study of cytomegalovirus exposure and HLA in healthy donors. The PCR had 60 Vbeta and 13 Jbeta primers. TCRdb's copy holds only in-frame clones and misses some; the assay was immunoSEQ multiplex PCR. Seen here are about 110,000 clones, 70% observed once, and the top ten hold about 9%. What was sequenced was PBMCs. The receptors were sampled from a man aged 25-45 years in good health and CMV-seropositive.

This clone was detected a few times. The chain has TRBV13 and TRBJ1-2; 7 nucleotides agree with TRBD1. This CDR3 has 13 residues. Germline CDR1 is PRHDT and CDR2 is FYEKMQ (reference sequence). V was pared by 3 bases and J by 8 bases, with 6 bases of the junction left unmatched. The CDR3 bases are TGTGCCAGCAGCTTGAGGGGGCAGAGGGGCTACACCTTC. Encoded protein: CASSLRGQRGYTF.

V and J are TRBV28 and TRBJ1-2; D uncertain. From germline, CDR1 is MDHEN and CDR2 SYDVKM. This CDR3 comprises 12 residues. V lost 5 bases and J 13 bases, leaving 17 bases between the germline ends. The CDR3 region is CASSIPGLGCTF. The CDR3 region has the DNA TGTGCCAGCAGTATCCCGGGGTTAGGGTGCACCTTC.

The rearrangement uses TRBV5-4 and TRBJ1-2; a possible D gene is TRBD1 (6 bases). V lost 0 bases to trimming and J lost 1 base, with 22 bases between them. Germline V CDR1 and CDR2: SGHNT, YYREEE (reference sequence). The CDR3 loop spans 19 amino acids. Here the CDR3 reads CASSLEQGRYAGVNYGYTF. CDR3 coding DNA: TGTGCCAGCAGCTTGGAACAGGGTCGGTATGCCGGGGTTAACTATGGCTACACCTTC. Combining the CDR3 with reference TRBV5-4 and TRBJ1-2 gives the whole variable domain ETGVTQSPTHLIKTRGQQVTLRCSSQSGHNTVSWYQQALGQGPQFIFQYYREEENGRGNFPPRFSGLQFPNYSSELNVNALELDDSALYLCASSLEQGRYAGVNYGYTFGSGTRLTVV.

This rearrangement joins TRBV5-1 to TRBJ1-1; D is possibly TRBD1 (6 bases). Germline values: CDR1 SGHRS, CDR2 YFSETQ. The CDR3 is 13 residues long. V was cut by 0 bases and J by 7 bases, with 10 bases left in between. This CDR3 is CASSLAGTIEAFF. Written as DNA, the CDR3 is TGCGCCAGCAGCTTGGCCGGGACAATTGAAGCTTTCTTT.

The chain couples TRBV19 to TRBJ1-5; TRBD1 matches at 7 bases. The junction had 3 bases not matched to a gene; V was cut back by 4 bases and J by 3 bases. CDR3 length: 14 residues. Germline values: CDR1 LNHDA, CDR2 SQIVND (reference sequence). The DNA for the CDR3 is TGTGCCAGTAGTAAGACAGGGATCAATCAGCCCCAGCATTTT. Translation: CASSKTGINQPQHF.

This rearrangement joins TRBV28 to TRBJ2-7; D is possibly TRBD1 (6 bases). The CDR3 has 13 residues. Trimming cost V 3 bases and J 7 bases, with 13 bases left between them. The germline gives CDR1 MDHEN, CDR2 SYDVKM. DNA of the CDR3: TGTGCCAGCAGTTTGGCAGGGGCGCGGGAGCAGTACGTC. It is translated as CASSLAGAREQYV.

This rearrangement joins TRBV4-3 to TRBJ1-1; 10 positions agree with TRBD1. There are 14 residues in the CDR3. With V trimmed by 4 bases and J by 5 bases, 4 bases remained unmatched. Germline CDR1 reads LGHNA; CDR2 reads YSLEER. Written as DNA, the CDR3 is TGCGCCAGCAGCCGTGGACAGGGGGTGACTGAAGCTTTCTTT. Encoded protein: CASSRGQGVTEAFF.

This clone was seen a handful of times. The chain joins TRBV11-2 to TRBJ2-5; 8 positions agree with TRBD2. The CDR3 runs to 16 residues. The V gene end was trimmed by 1 base and the J gene end by 6 bases; junction bases not matched to a gene: 10. Germline lookup yields CDR1 SGHAT and CDR2 FQNNGV. The CDR3 nucleotides are TGTGCCAGCAGCTTAGCGGGCGGGGGGACGACAAAGACCCAGTACTTC. Its translation is CASSLAGGGTTKTQYF.

V usage is TRBV14 and J usage is TRBJ1-6; D is unclear. V lost 1 base to trimming and J lost 9 bases, with 13 bases between them. Germline V gives CDR1 SGHDN, CDR2 FVKESK. The CDR3 sequence is 15 residues long. CDR3 region: CASSQARGLGSPLHF. CDR3 DNA sequence: TGTGCCAGCAGCCAAGCGAGAGGGTTGGGTTCACCCCTCCACTTT.

V usage is TRBV5-4 and J usage is TRBJ2-3; a possible D gene is TRBD2 (5 bases). CDR1 and CDR2 (germline): SGHNT, YYREEE (reference sequence). V lost 0 bases, J lost 6 bases, and 14 bases lay in between. The CDR3 length is 15 residues. This CDR3 reads CASSLGTEETDTQYF. CDR3 DNA: TGTGCCAGCAGCTTGGGGACGGAGGAGACGGATACGCAGTATTTT.

The chain is built from TRBV30 and TRBJ1-1; D might be TRBD1 (6 bases). Germline V lookup: CDR1 GTSNPN, CDR2 SVGIG (reference sequence). The CDR3 loop spans 13 amino acids. V lost 5 bases and J 3 bases, leaving 13 bases between the germline ends. CDR3 coding DNA: TGTGCCTGGGCCAGGGGTAGGGACACTGAAGCTTTCTTT. This sequence encodes CAWARGRDTEAFF.

CDR3 DNA sequence: TGCAGCGTGGGGACTAGCGGCCCCCATCCTGAGCAGTTCTTC. Translating gives CSVGTSGPHPEQFF. The chain recombines TRBV29-1 with TRBJ2-1; 11 bases line up with TRBD2. The CDR3 is 14 amino acids. The germline CDR1 and CDR2 sequences are SQVTM and ANQGSEA. The ends lost 6 bases at V and 9 bases at J; junction bases unmatched: 10.

This clone was recorded a few times. The genes are TRBV4-1 and TRBJ1-2; D is unresolved. Between the trimmed V and J ends, which lost 3 bases and 4 bases, there was a span of 21 bases. In germline, CDR1 is MGHRA, CDR2 YSYEKL. CDR3 length: 17 amino acids. The CDR3 region is CASSHLHGGFYLYGYTF. The CDR3 DNA reads TGCGCCAGCAGCCACCTACACGGAGGCTTTTACCTCTATGGCTACACCTTC.

V and J are TRBV4-1 and TRBJ1-2, with a possible D match to TRBD1 (5 bases). CDR3 size: 14 residues. CDR1 MGHRA and CDR2 YSYEKL come from the germline V gene. Trimming removed 6 bases at V and 0 bases at J, with 11 bases between. The CDR3 protein is CASRTDRTNYGYTF. Here the CDR3 DNA reads TGCGCCAGCAGGACAGACCGGACTAACTATGGCTACACCTTC.

The genes are TRBV4-1 and TRBJ1-3, with 8 bases matching TRBD1. Germline CDR1 is MGHRA and CDR2 is YSYEKL. The CDR3 consists of 15 residues. The trim removed 1 base at V and 6 bases at J, leaving 5 bases unmatched. CDR3 residues: CASSQVAGGVNTIYF. The CDR3 DNA sequence: TGCGCCAGCAGCCAAGTCGCAGGGGGCGTAAACACCATATATTTT.

V and J are TRBV11-1 and TRBJ2-2; 8 positions match TRBD1. The V segment lost 5 bases and the J segment 1 base; nucleotides outside the gene matches: 6. The length of the CDR3 is 16 residues. Germline lookup yields CDR1 SGHAT and CDR2 FQDESV (reference sequence). The CDR3 DNA reads TGTGCCAGCAGCCGCAGGGGGCGGCAGAACACCGGGGAGCTGTTTTTT. This codes for CASSRRGRQNTGELFF.

This clone turned up a few times. The chain couples TRBV5-1 to TRBJ2-3, with 9 nucleotides matching TRBD2. CDR1 is SGHRS and CDR2 is YFSETQ in the germline V gene. This CDR3 is 14 amino acids long. J lost 6 bases, V lost 0 bases, and 2 bases had no gene match. CDR3 coding DNA: TGCGCCAGCAGCTTGGCCCTAGCGGGGGATACGCAGTATTTT. It encodes CASSLALAGDTQYF.

The V call is TRBV5-1, the J call TRBJ1-2; D is perhaps TRBD1 (5 bases). The CDR3 sequence is 15 residues long. Deletions cut 0 bases from V and 6 bases from J, with 15 bases between. CDR1 is SGHRS, CDR2 YFSETQ, per germline. CDR3 nucleotides: TGCGCCAGCAGCTTGGACTCAGGGTCTAGTGATGGCTACACCTTC. This sequence encodes CASSLDSGSSDGYTF.

The chain joins TRBV6-1 to TRBJ1-4; D is undetermined. CDR1 and CDR2 from the germline V gene are MNHNS and SASEGT. V lost 2 bases and J lost 4, with 11 bases in between. The CDR3 length is 15 residues. The CDR3 protein is CASSEFRLNNEKLFF. In DNA, the CDR3 is TGTGCCAGCAGTGAATTCAGGCTAAATAATGAAAAACTGTTTTTT.

This clone was seen once. This rearrangement joins TRBV9 to TRBJ2-3; 10 positions match TRBD2. Unmatched junction bases numbered 9, after V lost 0 bases and J lost 2 bases. This CDR3 is built from 18 residues. The germline V gene has CDR1 SGDLS and CDR2 YYNGEE. This chain's CDR3 is CASSVGLAGVLDTDTQYF. The CDR3, as DNA: TGTGCCAGCAGCGTAGGGCTAGCGGGAGTACTGGACACAGATACGCAGTATTTT.

This clone was recorded only once. An end of the junction differs from the germline gene, which may be a read error. J is TRBJ2-3 and V is TRBV7-7, with D perhaps given as TRBD1 or TRBD2 (6 bases each). The CDR3 has 14 amino acids. Looked up from germline, CDR1 is SSHAT and CDR2 is FNYEAQ (reference sequence). The DNA of the CDR3 is TGTGCTAGCAGCTTAGGGGGGCCGGCAGATACGCAGTATTTT. As protein: CASSLGGPADTQYF.

This clone has a single count. The gene calls are TRBV6-6 and TRBJ2-1; the D gene is possibly TRBD1 (5 bases). Germline-derived CDR1 and CDR2 are MNHNY and SVGAGI (reference sequence). The CDR3 has 15 residues. V lost 6 bases and J lost 5, with 17 bases in between. DNA of the CDR3: TGTGCCAGCAGCCCCTCGATGCAGGGCCACAATGAGCAGTTCTTC. It codes for CASSPSMQGHNEQFF.

The CDR3 DNA is TGTGCCATCAGCCCAGGACAGTATAGCAATCAGCCCCAGCATTTT. Its protein product is CAISPGQYSNQPQHF. This rearrangement joins TRBV10-3 to TRBJ1-5, with D tentatively TRBD1 (6 bases). Germline lookup yields CDR1 ENHRY and CDR2 SYGVKD. The CDR3 loop spans 15 amino acids. V lost 6 bases and J 0 bases, leaving 12 bases between the germline ends.

Regarding this clone: At one end the junction does not follow the germline gene, possibly because of a read error. The chain combines TRBV29-1 with TRBJ1-2, with D perhaps matching TRBD1 (6 bases). Per the germline V gene, CDR1 is SQVTM and CDR2 is ANQGSEA. This CDR3 region has 12 residues. The CDR3 DNA reads as TGTTTGTCAGGGGATGGGTTTAATGGCTACACCTTC. It codes for CLSGDGFNGYTF.